This TCR beta chain is from a study of CD8 T cells in ankylosing spondylitis. Study outcomes and limitations: Clones linked with disease were CD8+ and fairly uncommon in the peripheral blood. Disease-linked clones reportedly concentrated significantly in matched ankylosing spondylitis synovial fluid. Ankylosing spondylitis blood seemed to carry a telltale TCR beta motif made of fewer than ten highly homologous variants.

Germline loops: CDR1 MNHNS, CDR2 SASEGT. CDR3 length equals 15 residues. Trimming at V came to 6 bases and at J to 3 bases, leaving 5 bases not matched to a gene. This clonotype has a handful of counts. The antigen remains unidentified. TCRdb redid the calling of the 5' RACE reads with MiXCR, one entry per CDR3 protein. The data contain 180,000 or so distinct CDR3 sequences, roughly 11% of them singletons. The sequence came from a male donor with ankylosing spondylitis or in good health (not recorded which). The sequencing sample was made of blood, either unsorted or a sorted T cell fraction (not recorded which). The chain combines TRBV6-1 with TRBJ2-1, with 10 bases lining up with TRBD1. CDR3 sequence reads: CASRAGQGVYNEQFF. The CDR3, as DNA: TGTGCCAGCAGAGCCGGACAGGGGGTCTACAATGAGCAGTTCTTC.